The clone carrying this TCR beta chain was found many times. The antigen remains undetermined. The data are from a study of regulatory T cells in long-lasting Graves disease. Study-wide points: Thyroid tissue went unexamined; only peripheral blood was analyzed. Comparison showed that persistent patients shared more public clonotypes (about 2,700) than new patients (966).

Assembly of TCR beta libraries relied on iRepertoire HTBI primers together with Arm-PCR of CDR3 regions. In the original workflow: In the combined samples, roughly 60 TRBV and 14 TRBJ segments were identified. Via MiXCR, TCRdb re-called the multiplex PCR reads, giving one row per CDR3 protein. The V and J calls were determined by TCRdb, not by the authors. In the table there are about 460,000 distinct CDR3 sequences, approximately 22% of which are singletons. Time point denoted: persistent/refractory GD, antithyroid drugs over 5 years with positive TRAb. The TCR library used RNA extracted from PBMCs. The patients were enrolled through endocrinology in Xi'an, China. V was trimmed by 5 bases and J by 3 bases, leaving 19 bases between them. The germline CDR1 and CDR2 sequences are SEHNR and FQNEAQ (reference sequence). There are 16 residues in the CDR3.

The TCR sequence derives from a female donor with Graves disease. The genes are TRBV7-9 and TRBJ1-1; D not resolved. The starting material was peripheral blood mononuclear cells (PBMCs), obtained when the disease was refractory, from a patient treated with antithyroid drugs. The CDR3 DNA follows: TGTGCCAGCAGCACTACGGACGTGACAAAGGACACTGAAGCTTTCTTT. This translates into CASSTTDVTKDTEAFF. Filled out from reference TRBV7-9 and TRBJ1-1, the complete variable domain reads DTGVSQNPRHKITKRGQNVTFRCDPISEHNRLYWYRQTLGQGPEFLTYFQNEAQLEKSRLLSDRFSAERPKGSFSTLEIQRTEQGDSAMYLCASSTTDVTKDTEAFFGQGTRLTVV.